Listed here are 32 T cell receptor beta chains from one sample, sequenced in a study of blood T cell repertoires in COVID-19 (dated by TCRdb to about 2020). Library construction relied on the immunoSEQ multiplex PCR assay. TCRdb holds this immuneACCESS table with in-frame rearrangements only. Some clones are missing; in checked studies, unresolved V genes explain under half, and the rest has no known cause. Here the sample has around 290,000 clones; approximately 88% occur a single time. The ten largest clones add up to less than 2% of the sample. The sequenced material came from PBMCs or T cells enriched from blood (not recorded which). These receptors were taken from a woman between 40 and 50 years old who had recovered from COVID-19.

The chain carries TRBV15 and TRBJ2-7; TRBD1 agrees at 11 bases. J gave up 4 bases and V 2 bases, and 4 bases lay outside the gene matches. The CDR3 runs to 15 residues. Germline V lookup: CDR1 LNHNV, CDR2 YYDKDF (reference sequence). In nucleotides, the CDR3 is TGTGCCACCAGCAGACGGGACAGGGGGGTATACGAGCAGTACTTC. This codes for CATSRRDRGVYEQYF. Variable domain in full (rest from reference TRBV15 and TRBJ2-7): DAMVIQNPRYQVTQFGKPVTLSCSQTLNHNVMYWYQQKSSQAPKLLFHYYDKDFNNEADTPDNFQSRRPNTSFCFLDIRSPGLGDTAMYLCATSRRDRGVYEQYFGPGTRLTVT.

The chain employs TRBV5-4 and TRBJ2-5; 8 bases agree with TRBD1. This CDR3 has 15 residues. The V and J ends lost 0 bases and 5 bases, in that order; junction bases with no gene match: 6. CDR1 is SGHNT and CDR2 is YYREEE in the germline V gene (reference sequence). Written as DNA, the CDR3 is TGTGCCAGCAGCTTGGACAGGGGGAATAGGGAGACCCAGTACTTC. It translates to CASSLDRGNRETQYF.

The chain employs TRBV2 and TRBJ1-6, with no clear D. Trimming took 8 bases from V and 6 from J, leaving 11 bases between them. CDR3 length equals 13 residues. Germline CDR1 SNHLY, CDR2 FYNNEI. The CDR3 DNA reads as TGTGCCAGCTCCAGAGGGCTTAATTCACCCCTCCACTTT. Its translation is CASSRGLNSPLHF.

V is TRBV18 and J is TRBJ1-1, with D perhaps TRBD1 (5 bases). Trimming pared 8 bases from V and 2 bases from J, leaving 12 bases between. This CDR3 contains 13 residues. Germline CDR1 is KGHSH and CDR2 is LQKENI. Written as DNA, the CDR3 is TGTGCCAGCCGAAAACAGGAAAACACTGAAGCTTTCTTT. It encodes CASRKQENTEAFF.

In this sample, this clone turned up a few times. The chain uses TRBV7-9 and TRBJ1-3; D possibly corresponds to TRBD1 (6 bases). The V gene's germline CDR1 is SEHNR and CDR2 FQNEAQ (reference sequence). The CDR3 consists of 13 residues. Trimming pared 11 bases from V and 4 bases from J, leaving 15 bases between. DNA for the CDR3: TGTGCCGGGGGCCCGTTCGGGGGAAACACCATATATTTT. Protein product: CAGGPFGGNTIYF.

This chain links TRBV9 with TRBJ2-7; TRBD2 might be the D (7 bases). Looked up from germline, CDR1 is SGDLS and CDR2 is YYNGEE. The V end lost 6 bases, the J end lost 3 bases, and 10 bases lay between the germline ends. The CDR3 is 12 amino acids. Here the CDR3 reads CASNRGGYEQYF. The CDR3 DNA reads TGTGCCAGCAATAGGGGGGGCTACGAGCAGTACTTC.

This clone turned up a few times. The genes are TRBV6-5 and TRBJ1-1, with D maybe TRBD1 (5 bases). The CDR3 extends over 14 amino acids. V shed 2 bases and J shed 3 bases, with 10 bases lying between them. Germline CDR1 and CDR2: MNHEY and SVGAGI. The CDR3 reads CASSYQAGHTEAFF. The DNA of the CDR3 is TGTGCCAGCAGTTACCAAGCAGGGCACACTGAAGCTTTCTTT.

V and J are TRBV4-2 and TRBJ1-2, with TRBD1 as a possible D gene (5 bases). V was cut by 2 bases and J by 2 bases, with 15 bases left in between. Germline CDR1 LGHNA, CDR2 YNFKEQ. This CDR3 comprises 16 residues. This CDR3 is CASSQPGGRENYGYTF. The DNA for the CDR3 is TGTGCCAGCAGCCAACCCGGCGGCAGGGAAAACTATGGCTACACCTTC.

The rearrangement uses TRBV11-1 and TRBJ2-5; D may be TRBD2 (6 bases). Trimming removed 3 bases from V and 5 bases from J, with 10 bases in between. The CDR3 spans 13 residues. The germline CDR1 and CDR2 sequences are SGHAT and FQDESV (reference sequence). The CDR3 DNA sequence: TGTGCCAGCAGCTTGGGAGGTGACGAGACCCAGTACTTC. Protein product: CASSLGGDETQYF. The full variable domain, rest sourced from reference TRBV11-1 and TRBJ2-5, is EAEVAQSPRYKITEKSQAVAFWCDPISGHATLYWYRQILGQGPELLVQFQDESVVDDSQLPKDRFSAERLKGVDSTLKIQPAELGDSAMYLCASSLGGDETQYFGPGTRLLVL.

CDR3 bases: TGCGCCAGCAGCCAAGTGGGCGGGAATGAGCAGTTCTTC. It encodes CASSQVGGNEQFF. The gene calls are TRBV4-1 and TRBJ2-1; possible D gene TRBD2, 5 bases. From germline, CDR1 is MGHRA and CDR2 YSYEKL. Trimming removed 1 base from V and 7 bases from J, with 8 bases in between. The CDR3 totals 13 residues.

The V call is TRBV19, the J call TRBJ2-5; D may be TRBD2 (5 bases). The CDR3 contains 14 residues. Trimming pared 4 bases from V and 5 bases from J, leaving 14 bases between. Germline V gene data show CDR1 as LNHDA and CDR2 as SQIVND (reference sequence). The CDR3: CASSKVGVAETQYF. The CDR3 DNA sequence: TGTGCCAGTAGTAAGGTCGGGGTAGCGGAGACCCAGTACTTC. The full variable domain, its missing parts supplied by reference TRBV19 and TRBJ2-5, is DGGITQSPKYLFRKEGQNVTLSCEQNLNHDAMYWYRQDPGQGLRLIYYSQIVNDFQKGDIAEGYSVSREKKESFPLTVTSAQKNPTAFYLCASSKVGVAETQYFGPGTRLLVL.

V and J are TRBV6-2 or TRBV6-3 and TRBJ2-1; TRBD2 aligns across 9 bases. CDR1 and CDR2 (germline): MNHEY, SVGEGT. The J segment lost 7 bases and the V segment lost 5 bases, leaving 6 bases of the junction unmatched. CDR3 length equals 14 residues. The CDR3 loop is CASSLSGSMNEQFF. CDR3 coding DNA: TGTGCCAGCAGTCTTAGCGGGAGCATGAATGAGCAGTTCTTC.

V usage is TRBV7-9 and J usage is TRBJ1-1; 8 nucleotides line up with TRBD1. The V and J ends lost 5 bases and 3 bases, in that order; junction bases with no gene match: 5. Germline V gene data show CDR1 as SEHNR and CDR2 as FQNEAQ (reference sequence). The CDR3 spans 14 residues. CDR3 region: CASSASGGYTEAFF. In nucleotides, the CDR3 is TGTGCCAGCAGCGCCTCAGGGGGCTACACTGAAGCTTTCTTT.

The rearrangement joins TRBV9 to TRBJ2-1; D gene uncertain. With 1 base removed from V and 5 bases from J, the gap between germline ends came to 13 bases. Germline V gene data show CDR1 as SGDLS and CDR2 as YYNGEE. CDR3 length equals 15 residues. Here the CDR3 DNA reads TGTGCCAGCAGCGTACACCCCCAAAGCAACAATGAGCAGTTCTTC. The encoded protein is CASSVHPQSNNEQFF. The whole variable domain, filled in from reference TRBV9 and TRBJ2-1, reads DSGVTQTPKHLITATGQRVTLRCSPRSGDLSVYWYQQSLDQGLQFLIQYYNGEERAKGNILERFSAQQFPDLHSELNLSSLELGDSALYFCASSVHPQSNNEQFFGPGTRLTVL.

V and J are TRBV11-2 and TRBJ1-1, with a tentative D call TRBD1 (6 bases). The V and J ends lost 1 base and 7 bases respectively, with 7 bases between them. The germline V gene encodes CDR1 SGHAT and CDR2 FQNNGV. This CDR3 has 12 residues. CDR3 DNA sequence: TGTGCCAGCAGCTTAGGAGGGGGTGAAGCTTTCTTT. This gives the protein CASSLGGGEAFF.

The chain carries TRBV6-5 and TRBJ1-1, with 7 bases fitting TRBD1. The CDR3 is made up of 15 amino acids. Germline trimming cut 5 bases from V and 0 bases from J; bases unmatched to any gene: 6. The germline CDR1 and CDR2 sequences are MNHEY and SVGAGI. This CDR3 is CASSPQGVVNTEAFF. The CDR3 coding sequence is TGTGCCAGCAGTCCGCAGGGGGTCGTGAACACTGAAGCTTTCTTT.

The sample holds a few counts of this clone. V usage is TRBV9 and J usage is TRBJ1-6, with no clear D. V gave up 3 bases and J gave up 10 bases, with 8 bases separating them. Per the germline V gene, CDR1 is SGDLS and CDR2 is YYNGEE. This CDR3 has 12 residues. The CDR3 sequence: CASSGEVSPLHF. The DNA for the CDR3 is TGTGCCAGCAGCGGAGAGGTATCACCCCTCCACTTT.

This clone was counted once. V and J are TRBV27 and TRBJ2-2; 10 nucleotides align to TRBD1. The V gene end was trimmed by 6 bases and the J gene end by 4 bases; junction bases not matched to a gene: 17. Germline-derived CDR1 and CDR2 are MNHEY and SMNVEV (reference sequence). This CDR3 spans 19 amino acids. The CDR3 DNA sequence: TGTGCCAGCAGGCTGTCCGGGACAGGGGTCTGGGGATCCACCGGGGAGCTGTTTTTT. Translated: CASRLSGTGVWGSTGELFF.

This CDR3 is CASSPRTSGSITEQYF. The CDR3 DNA reads as TGTGCCAGCTCTCCCAGGACTAGCGGGAGTATTACCGAACAGTACTTC. The chain couples TRBV18 to TRBJ2-7; 13 bases align to TRBD2. Germline CDR1 and CDR2: KGHSH and LQKENI. V was pared by 6 bases and J by 10 bases, with 15 bases of the junction left unmatched. The CDR3 totals 16 residues.

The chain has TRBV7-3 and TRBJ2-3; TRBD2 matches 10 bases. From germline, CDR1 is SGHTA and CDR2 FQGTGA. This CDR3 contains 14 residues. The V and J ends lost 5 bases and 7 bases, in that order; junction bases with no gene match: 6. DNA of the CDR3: TGTGCCAGCAGCCTAGGACTAGCGGAGAATACGCAGTATTTT. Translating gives CASSLGLAENTQYF.

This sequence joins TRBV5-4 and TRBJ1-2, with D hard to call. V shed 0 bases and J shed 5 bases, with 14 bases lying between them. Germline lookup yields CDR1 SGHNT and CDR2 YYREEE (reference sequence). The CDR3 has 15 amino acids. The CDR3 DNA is TGTGCCAGCAGCTTGGATCTCAGGAACTTGTATGGCTACACCTTC. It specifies CASSLDLRNLYGYTF.

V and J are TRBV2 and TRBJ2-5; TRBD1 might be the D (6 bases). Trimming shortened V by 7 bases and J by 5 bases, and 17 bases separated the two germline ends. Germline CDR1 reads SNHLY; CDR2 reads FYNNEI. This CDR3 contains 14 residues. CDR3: CASNRALRVETQYF. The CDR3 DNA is TGTGCCAGCAACAGGGCCCTAAGAGTCGAGACCCAGTACTTC. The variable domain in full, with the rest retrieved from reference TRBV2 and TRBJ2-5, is EPEVTQTPSHQVTQMGQEVILRCVPISNHLYFYWYRQILGQKVEFLVSFYNNEISEKSEIFDDQFSVERPDGSNFTLKIRSTKLEDSAMYFCASNRALRVETQYFGPGTRLLVL.

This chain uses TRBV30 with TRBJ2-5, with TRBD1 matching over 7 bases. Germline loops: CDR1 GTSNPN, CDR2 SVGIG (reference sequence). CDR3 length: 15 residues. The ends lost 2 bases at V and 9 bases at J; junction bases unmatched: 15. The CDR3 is CAWSYNTGSQGAQYF. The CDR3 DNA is TGTGCCTGGAGTTACAACACAGGGTCGCAGGGGGCCCAGTACTTC.

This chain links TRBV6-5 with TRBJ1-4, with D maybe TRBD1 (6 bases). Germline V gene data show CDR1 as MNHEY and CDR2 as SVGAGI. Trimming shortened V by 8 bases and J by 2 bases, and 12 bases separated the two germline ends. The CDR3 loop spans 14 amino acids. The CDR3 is CASRRDRTNEKLFF. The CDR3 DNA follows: TGTGCCAGCCGCCGAGACAGGACTAATGAAAAACTGTTTTTT.

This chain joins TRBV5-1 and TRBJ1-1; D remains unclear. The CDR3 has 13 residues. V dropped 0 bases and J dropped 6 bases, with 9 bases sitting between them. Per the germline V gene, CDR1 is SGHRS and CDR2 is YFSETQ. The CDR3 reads CASSLDGPPEAFF. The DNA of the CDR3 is TGCGCCAGCAGCTTGGATGGGCCGCCTGAAGCTTTCTTT.

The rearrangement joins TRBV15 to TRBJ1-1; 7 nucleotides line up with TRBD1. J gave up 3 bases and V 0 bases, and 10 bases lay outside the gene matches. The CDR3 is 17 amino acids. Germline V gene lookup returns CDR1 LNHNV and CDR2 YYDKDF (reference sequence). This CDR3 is CATSRDRRQGYDTEAFF. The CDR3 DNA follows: TGTGCCACCAGCAGAGATCGAAGACAGGGTTACGACACTGAAGCTTTCTTT. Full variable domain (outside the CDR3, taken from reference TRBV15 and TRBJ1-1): DAMVIQNPRYQVTQFGKPVTLSCSQTLNHNVMYWYQQKSSQAPKLLFHYYDKDFNNEADTPDNFQSRRPNTSFCFLDIRSPGLGDTAMYLCATSRDRRQGYDTEAFFGQGTRLTVV.

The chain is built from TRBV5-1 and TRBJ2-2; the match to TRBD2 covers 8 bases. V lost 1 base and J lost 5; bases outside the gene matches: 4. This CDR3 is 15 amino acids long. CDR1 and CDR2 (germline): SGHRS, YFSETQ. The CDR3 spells CASSLNSGRTGELFF. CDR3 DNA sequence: TGCGCCAGCAGCTTGAACAGCGGGAGAACCGGGGAGCTGTTTTTT. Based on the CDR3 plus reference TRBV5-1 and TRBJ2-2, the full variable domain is KAGVTQTPRYLIKTRGQQVTLSCSPISGHRSVSWYQQTPGQGLQFLFEYFSETQRNKGNFPGRFSGRQFSNSRSEMNVSTLELGDSALYLCASSLNSGRTGELFFGEGSRLTVL.

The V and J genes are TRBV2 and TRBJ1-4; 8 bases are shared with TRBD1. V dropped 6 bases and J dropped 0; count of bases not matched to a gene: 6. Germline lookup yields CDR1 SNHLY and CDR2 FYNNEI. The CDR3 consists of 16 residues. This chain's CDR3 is CASREQGVATNEKLFF. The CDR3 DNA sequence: TGTGCCAGCAGAGAACAGGGGGTTGCAACTAATGAAAAACTGTTTTTT.

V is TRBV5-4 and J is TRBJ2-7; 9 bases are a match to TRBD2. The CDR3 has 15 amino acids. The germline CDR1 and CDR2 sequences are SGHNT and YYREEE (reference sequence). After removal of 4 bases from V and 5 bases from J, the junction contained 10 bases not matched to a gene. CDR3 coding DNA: TGTGCCAGCAGCCACCCGGGACTAGCTAACCACGAGCAGTACTTC. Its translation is CASSHPGLANHEQYF.

The CDR3 loop reads CASSATLRGAIIHEQFF. The CDR3 nucleotides are TGTGCCAGCAGTGCTACTCTCCGGGGGGCCATTATCCATGAGCAGTTCTTC. The genes are TRBV6-1 and TRBJ2-1; D possibly corresponds to TRBD2 (7 bases). Germline values: CDR1 MNHNS, CDR2 SASEGT. The ends were cut back, 4 bases at V and 8 bases at J, with 24 bases in the middle. CDR3 length equals 17 residues.

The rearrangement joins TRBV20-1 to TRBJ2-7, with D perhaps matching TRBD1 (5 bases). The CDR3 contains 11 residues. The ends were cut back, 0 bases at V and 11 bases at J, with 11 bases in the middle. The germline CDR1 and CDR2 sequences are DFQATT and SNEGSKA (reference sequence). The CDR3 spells CSARDLRAEYF. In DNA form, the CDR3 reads TGCAGTGCTAGAGATCTCAGGGCAGAGTACTTC.

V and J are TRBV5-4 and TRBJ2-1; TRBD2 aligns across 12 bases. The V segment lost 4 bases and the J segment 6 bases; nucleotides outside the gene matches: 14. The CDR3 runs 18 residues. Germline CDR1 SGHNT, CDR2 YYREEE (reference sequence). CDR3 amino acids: CASSHERTSGTYANEQFF. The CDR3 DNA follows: TGTGCCAGCAGCCACGAGCGGACTAGCGGGACTTATGCCAATGAGCAGTTCTTC.